This T cell receptor beta chain originates from a study of T cell changes during pregnancy in multiple sclerosis. The CDR3 totals 16 residues. Looked up from germline, CDR1 is SGHNT and CDR2 is YENEEA. V dropped 5 bases and J dropped 4; count of bases not matched to a gene: 9. Sequencing was performed with immunoSEQ multiplex PCR; in TCRdb, only in-frame clones are kept and a portion is missing. The sample lists approximately 60,000 clones, just under 95% seen once, with roughly 0.35% in the top ten. The specimen comprised CD4+ T cells from peripheral blood mononuclear cells, sampled before pregnancy. The sequence came from a female donor with multiple sclerosis, enrolled in a pregnancy study. The chain joins TRBV11-3 to TRBJ1-3, with 9 bases aligning to TRBD1. The CDR3 nucleotides read TGTGCCAGCAGCCCCGGGACAGGGCGGTACGGAAACACCATATATTTT. This sequence encodes CASSPGTGRYGNTIYF.